These 27 T cell receptor beta chains were sequenced from one sample in a study of siplizumab effects on memory and regulatory T cells. Their specific antigens are unknown. Profiling relied on immunoSEQ multiplex PCR, and the TCRdb table lists in-frame clones only, not all of them. The sample yields 13,000 or so clones, approximately 37% seen once. The cells of the mixed lymphocyte reaction underwent a roughly six-day coculture at 37°C. Sequencing was done on a sample of CFSE-low (dividing) CD8+ T cells sorted from an allogeneic mixed lymphocyte reaction. Receptor source: a human donor in good health; the cells came from an allogeneic mixed lymphocyte reaction.

The chain combines TRBV19 with TRBJ2-1, with D perhaps matching TRBD1 (7 bases). This CDR3 spans 15 amino acids. V gave up 2 bases and J gave up 9 bases, with 17 bases separating them. Looked up from germline, CDR1 is LNHDA and CDR2 is SQIVND (reference sequence). CDR3 coding DNA: TGTGCCAGTAGTATATTAAGCCAGGGGGGAGGTGAGCAGTTCTTC. Protein sequence: CASSILSQGGGEQFF. The full variable domain, completed using reference TRBV19 and TRBJ2-1, is DGGITQSPKYLFRKEGQNVTLSCEQNLNHDAMYWYRQDPGQGLRLIYYSQIVNDFQKGDIAEGYSVSREKKESFPLTVTSAQKNPTAFYLCASSILSQGGGEQFFGPGTRLTVL.

The J gene is TRBJ2-3, the V gene TRBV7-9, with D perhaps matching TRBD2 (6 bases). The V gene lost 3 bases and the J gene lost 0 bases, with 7 bases spanning the gap. The CDR3 loop spans 14 amino acids. Germline values: CDR1 SEHNR, CDR2 FQNEAQ (reference sequence). The CDR3 sequence: CASSFGGSTDTQYF. The CDR3 region has the DNA TGTGCCAGCAGCTTCGGGGGTAGCACAGATACGCAGTATTTT.

This clone was seen only a few times. This chain links TRBV4-1 with TRBJ2-7, with D possibly being TRBD1 or TRBD2 (6 bases each). CDR3 length: 15 residues. Deletions cut 0 bases from V and 6 bases from J, with 15 bases between. Germline lookup yields CDR1 MGHRA and CDR2 YSYEKL. CDR3 residues: CASSQDLGGPVEQYF. The CDR3, as DNA: TGCGCCAGCAGCCAAGATTTAGGGGGGCCGGTCGAGCAGTACTTC.

This chain connects TRBV7-3 to TRBJ2-5, with D possibly TRBD2 on 6 matching bases. The CDR3 has 16 amino acids. V was cut by 3 bases and J by 5 bases, with 19 bases left in between. The germline V gene encodes CDR1 SGHTA and CDR2 FQGTGA. Here the CDR3 DNA reads TGTGCCAGCAGCTTGGGGGTAGCGGCCCTCGGGGAGACCCAGTACTTC. Amino acid sequence: CASSLGVAALGETQYF. The whole variable domain, remainder taken from reference TRBV7-3 and TRBJ2-5, is GAGVSQTPSNKVTEKGKYVELRCDPISGHTALYWYRQSLGQGPEFLIYFQGTGAADDSGLPNDRFFAVRPEGSVSTLKIQRTERGDSAVYLCASSLGVAALGETQYFGPGTRLLVL.

The chain is built from TRBV7-9 and TRBJ2-7, with 7 bases aligning to TRBD1. Unmatched junction bases numbered 12, after V lost 5 bases and J lost 5 bases. Germline CDR1 is SEHNR and CDR2 is FQNEAQ (reference sequence). The CDR3 runs 15 residues. CDR3: CASSPLDRTTDEQYF. In DNA, the CDR3 is TGTGCCAGCAGCCCGTTGGACAGGACCACGGACGAGCAGTACTTC.

Only a few counts were recorded for this clone. V is TRBV4-1 and J is TRBJ2-7; D possibly corresponds to TRBD1 (6 bases). V lost 2 bases and J 4 bases, leaving 15 bases between the germline ends. The CDR3 is 15 residues long. Germline V gene lookup returns CDR1 MGHRA and CDR2 YSYEKL. CDR3 region: CASSQQGSDAYEQYF. CDR3 in DNA: TGCGCCAGCAGCCAACAGGGGTCAGACGCGTACGAGCAGTACTTC.

The sample holds one count of this clone. This rearrangement joins TRBV19 to TRBJ2-1, with a weak D call TRBD2 (6 bases). The CDR3 totals 13 residues. Germline V lookup: CDR1 LNHDA, CDR2 SQIVND (reference sequence). Trimming stripped 4 bases from V and 4 bases from J, with 8 bases between. The CDR3, as DNA: TGTGCCAGTAGTACGGGACTTTACAATGAGCAGTTCTTC. This gives the protein CASSTGLYNEQFF.

This clone was found once. The chain has TRBV5-4 and TRBJ2-7; TRBD2 agrees at 8 bases. Per germline, CDR1 SGHNT and CDR2 YYREEE (reference sequence). Losses at the gene ends were 4 bases for V and 0 bases for J; bases not matched to a gene: 3. The CDR3 is 14 residues long. CDR3 DNA: TGTGCCAGCAGCCCCGGGGGGGGCTCCTACGAGCAGTACTTC. It yields the protein CASSPGGGSYEQYF.

The J gene is TRBJ1-1, the V gene TRBV5-4, with a weak D call TRBD1 (5 bases). Trimming took off 3 bases at V and 1 base at J, with 10 bases between the two ends. CDR3 size: 14 residues. The germline gives CDR1 SGHNT, CDR2 YYREEE (reference sequence). The CDR3 sequence: CASSSVTANTEAFF. The CDR3 DNA reads as TGTGCCAGCAGCTCGGTGACAGCGAACACTGAAGCTTTCTTT.

This clone was found a few times. The chain has TRBV7-9 and TRBJ1-1, with 8 nucleotides matching TRBD1. CDR1 SEHNR and CDR2 FQNEAQ come from the germline V gene (reference sequence). The V and J ends lost 1 base and 0 bases, in that order; junction bases with no gene match: 1. This CDR3 contains 15 residues. CDR3 bases: TGTGCCAGCAGCTTAGGGACAGGGATGAACACTGAAGCTTTCTTT. Translating gives CASSLGTGMNTEAFF. Drawing the rest from reference TRBV7-9 and TRBJ1-1, the complete variable domain is DTGVSQNPRHKITKRGQNVTFRCDPISEHNRLYWYRQTLGQGPEFLTYFQNEAQLEKSRLLSDRFSAERPKGSFSTLEIQRTEQGDSAMYLCASSLGTGMNTEAFFGQGTRLTVV.

The V and J genes are TRBV7-9 and TRBJ2-5; D gene unclear. The CDR3 extends over 14 amino acids. Germline V gene data show CDR1 as SEHNR and CDR2 as FQNEAQ (reference sequence). Trimming took off 1 base at V and 6 bases at J, with 12 bases between the two ends. The CDR3 loop is CASSLVLSRKTQYF. CDR3 coding DNA: TGTGCCAGCAGCTTAGTGCTCTCGAGAAAGACCCAGTACTTC.

The genes are TRBV7-9 and TRBJ1-4; D not resolved. Germline V gives CDR1 SEHNR, CDR2 FQNEAQ (reference sequence). The CDR3 is 15 amino acids. V gave up 5 bases and J gave up 8 bases, with 18 bases separating them. Here the CDR3 reads CASSPPDFPEEKLFF. The CDR3 coding sequence is TGTGCCAGCAGCCCCCCCGATTTCCCGGAGGAAAAACTGTTTTTT.

The chain employs TRBV7-4 and TRBJ2-2; D unresolved. Trimming shortened V by 5 bases and J by 3 bases, and 7 bases separated the two germline ends. CDR3 length: 13 residues. CDR1 is SGHVT, CDR2 SQSDAQ, per germline. The CDR3 sequence: CASSRRDTGELFF. The CDR3 nucleotides are TGTGCCAGCAGCCGGAGAGACACCGGGGAGCTGTTTTTT.

Sample share makes this clone medium-sized. This chain connects TRBV27 to TRBJ2-1; 13 bases are a match to TRBD2. Germline V gene sequence: CDR1 MNHEY, CDR2 SMNVEV (reference sequence). V shed 0 bases and J 4 bases; nucleotides not matched to a gene: 15. This CDR3 has 21 amino acids. CDR3 nucleotides: TGTGCCAGCAGTTTATCGATATATTCCGGGGGGACTAGCGGGGTATACAATGAGCAGTTCTTC. It yields the protein CASSLSIYSGGTSGVYNEQFF.

The chain has TRBV4-1 and TRBJ1-3; a weak D match, TRBD1 (6 bases). Germline-derived CDR1 and CDR2 are MGHRA and YSYEKL. CDR3 length: 14 residues. The germline V and J ends were trimmed by 6 bases and 0 bases, with 9 bases remaining between them. This chain's CDR3 is CASSGQSSGNTIYF. The CDR3 bases are TGCGCCAGCAGTGGACAGAGCTCTGGAAACACCATATATTTT.

This clone was observed at least ten times. The CDR3 reads CASSPLQGAGAGANVLTF. CDR3 nucleotides: TGTGCCAGCAGCCCATTGCAGGGTGCAGGAGCTGGGGCCAACGTCCTGACTTTC. The V and J genes are TRBV5-8 and TRBJ2-6; a possible D gene is TRBD1 (5 bases). Germline V CDR1 and CDR2: SGHTS, YDEGEE. V lost 4 bases and J 2 bases, leaving 19 bases between the germline ends. The CDR3 extends over 18 amino acids.

J is TRBJ2-7 and V is TRBV5-1; D is uncertain. Germline V lookup: CDR1 SGHRS, CDR2 YFSETQ. Between the trimmed V and J ends, which lost 0 bases and 2 bases, there was a span of 3 bases. The CDR3 contains 12 residues. The CDR3 coding sequence is TGCGCCAGCAGCTTGGGCACCTACGAGCAGTACTTC. Protein product: CASSLGTYEQYF.

V and J are TRBV6-6 and TRBJ2-1; 11 bases fit TRBD2. The junction had 3 bases not matched to a gene; V was cut back by 2 bases and J by 6 bases. The CDR3 runs 15 residues. Germline V gene data show CDR1 as MNHNY and CDR2 as SVGAGI (reference sequence). The CDR3 sequence: CASSYGTSGSNEQFF. The CDR3, as DNA: TGTGCCAGCAGTTACGGGACTAGCGGTTCCAATGAGCAGTTCTTC.

This clone is deemed medium-sized. The genes are TRBV7-6 and TRBJ1-2; 8 positions match TRBD1. The CDR3 length is 14 residues. Unmatched junction bases numbered 7, after V lost 3 bases and J lost 7 bases. The V gene's germline CDR1 is SGHVS and CDR2 FNYEAQ. The CDR3 nucleotides read TGTGCCAGCAGCTTGGCAGGGGGCGTTCTTGGCTACACCTTC. Protein: CASSLAGGVLGYTF.

By proportion, this clone is medium-sized (0.01 to 0.1%). The chain recombines TRBV4-1 with TRBJ1-6; D is perhaps TRBD1 (5 bases). The germline V gene has CDR1 MGHRA and CDR2 YSYEKL. V dropped 4 bases and J dropped 2 bases, with 15 bases sitting between them. The CDR3 is 17 residues long. CDR3 protein: CASSRMAWDAYNSPLHF. DNA for the CDR3: TGCGCCAGCAGCCGGATGGCTTGGGACGCCTATAATTCACCCCTCCACTTT.

This clone occurred a few times. The rearrangement uses TRBV13 and TRBJ2-5, with 7 bases that match TRBD1. CDR1 PRHDT and CDR2 FYEKMQ come from the germline V gene (reference sequence). CDR3 length: 15 residues. J was trimmed by 9 bases and V by 5 bases; bases with no gene match: 15. CDR3 loop: CASSALQGPKKAQYF. CDR3 DNA: TGTGCCAGCAGCGCGTTACAGGGGCCCAAGAAGGCCCAGTACTTC. Full variable domain (rest looked up from reference TRBV13 and TRBJ2-5): AAGVIQSPRHLIKEKRETATLKCYPIPRHDTVYWYQQGPGQDPQFLISFYEKMQSDKGSIPDRFSAQQFSDYHSELNMSSLELGDSALYFCASSALQGPKKAQYFGPGTRLLVL.

The chain couples TRBV4-1 to TRBJ2-5; 11 bases align to TRBD1. V lost 4 bases to trimming and J lost 5 bases; unmatched junction nucleotides: 12. The CDR3 loop spans 17 amino acids. The germline CDR1 and CDR2 sequences are MGHRA and YSYEKL. CDR3: CASSRTGGAGGEETQYF. The CDR3 bases are TGCGCCAGCAGCCGGACAGGGGGCGCGGGGGGGGAGGAGACCCAGTACTTC.

This chain links TRBV7-9 with TRBJ1-1, with 7 positions matching TRBD1. The V gene's germline CDR1 is SEHNR and CDR2 FQNEAQ (reference sequence). This CDR3 has 15 residues. With V trimmed by 5 bases and J by 1 base, 7 bases remained unmatched. In nucleotides, the CDR3 is TGTGCCAGCAGCCTCCTGGGGACAGAGAACACTGAAGCTTTCTTT. It specifies CASSLLGTENTEAFF.

This clone qualifies as medium-sized (0.01 to 0.1%). The chain carries TRBV19 and TRBJ1-2; TRBD1 matches 8 bases. CDR1 is LNHDA, CDR2 SQIVND, per germline (reference sequence). Losses at the gene ends were 6 bases for V and 5 bases for J; bases not matched to a gene: 11. This CDR3 is built from 15 residues. CDR3 protein: CASRWGTGQSYGYTF. CDR3 nucleotides: TGTGCCAGTAGATGGGGGACAGGTCAGAGTTATGGCTACACCTTC. Variable domain in full (rest from reference TRBV19 and TRBJ1-2): DGGITQSPKYLFRKEGQNVTLSCEQNLNHDAMYWYRQDPGQGLRLIYYSQIVNDFQKGDIAEGYSVSREKKESFPLTVTSAQKNPTAFYLCASRWGTGQSYGYTFGSGTRLTVV.

The CDR3 region has the DNA TGTGCCAGCAGTTACTCGGGGGGGCAAGAGACCCAGTACTTC. Translating gives CASSYSGGQETQYF. The rearrangement joins TRBV6-6 to TRBJ2-5, with 7 bases matching TRBD2. The CDR3 is 14 amino acids. Trimming removed 0 bases from V and 2 bases from J; junction bases left unmatched: 0. Germline CDR1 and CDR2: MNHNY and SVGAGI (reference sequence).

This clone was seen more than once but under ten times. This sequence joins TRBV6-1 and TRBJ2-7; 10 bases line up with TRBD2. Unmatched junction bases numbered 10, after V lost 2 bases and J lost 3 bases. The CDR3 contains 17 residues. Germline assignment: CDR1 MNHNS and CDR2 SASEGT. CDR3 sequence (DNA): TGTGCCAGCAGTGAACGAGAGGGGCTAGCGGGGGACTACGAGCAGTACTTC. It specifies CASSEREGLAGDYEQYF.

This clone was picked up a small number of times. The genes are TRBV9 and TRBJ2-2, with 10 bases that match TRBD2. V lost 3 bases, J lost 7 bases, and 12 bases stayed unmatched. Germline V gene lookup returns CDR1 SGDLS and CDR2 YYNGEE. The CDR3 covers 17 residues. CDR3 sequence: CASSDPTQREGLGELFF. The CDR3 nucleotides read TGTGCCAGCAGCGACCCAACTCAGCGGGAGGGCCTCGGGGAGCTGTTTTTT.